This T cell receptor (beta chain) was captured by sequencing in a study of T cell responses to AZD1222 COVID-19 vaccine. Study-level points and caveats: At study baseline, merely a handful of AZD1222 recipients were seropositive. Spike as a whole was targeted by vaccine-associated CD4 TCRs, dominant at 160-218 and 743-854. Increases in Spike-specific TCR breadth and depth were seen after two AZD1222 doses. The donors showed a predominance of white British ancestry and of females, with possible underestimation of clonal diversity.

Assay: immunoSEQ multiplex PCR; the TCRdb copy retains only in-frame clones and omits some. The sample comprises 95,000 to 150,000 clones, approximately 83% of which are singletons, and about 8.6% rests with the top ten. With V trimmed by 1 base and J by 2 bases, 10 bases remained unmatched. The CDR3 is 17 residues long. Germline-derived CDR1 and CDR2 are SGHTA and FQGNSA. About this clone itself: The target antigen is unknown.

The sequence derives from an adult in good health. The genes are TRBV7-2 and TRBJ2-5; TRBD2 aligns across 7 bases. This specimen consisted of peripheral blood, obtained on day 0 of AZD1222 vaccination. The CDR3 region is CASSLGGSGRNQETQYF. The DNA of the CDR3 is TGTGCCAGCAGCTTAGGCGGGAGTGGGAGAAATCAAGAGACCCAGTACTTC.